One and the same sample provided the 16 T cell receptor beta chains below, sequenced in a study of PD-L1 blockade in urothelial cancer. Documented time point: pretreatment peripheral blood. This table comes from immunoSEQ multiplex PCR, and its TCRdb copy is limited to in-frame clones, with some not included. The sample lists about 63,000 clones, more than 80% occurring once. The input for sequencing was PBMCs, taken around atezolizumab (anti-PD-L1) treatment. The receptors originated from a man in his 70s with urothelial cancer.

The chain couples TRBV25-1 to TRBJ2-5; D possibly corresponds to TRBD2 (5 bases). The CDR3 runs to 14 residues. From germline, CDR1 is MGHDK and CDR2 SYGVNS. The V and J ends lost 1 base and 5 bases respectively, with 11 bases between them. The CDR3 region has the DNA TGTGCCAGCAGTGAATTTCGAGCGGTCGAGACCCAGTACTTC. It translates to CASSEFRAVETQYF.

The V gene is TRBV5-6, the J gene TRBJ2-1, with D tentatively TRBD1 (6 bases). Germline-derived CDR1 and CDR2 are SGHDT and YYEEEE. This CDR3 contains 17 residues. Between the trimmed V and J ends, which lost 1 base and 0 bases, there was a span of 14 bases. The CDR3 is CASSLLGASSSYNEQFF. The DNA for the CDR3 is TGTGCCAGCAGCTTGTTGGGGGCCTCAAGCTCCTACAATGAGCAGTTCTTC. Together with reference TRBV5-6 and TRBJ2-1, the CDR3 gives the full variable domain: DAGVTQSPTHLIKTRGQQVTLRCSPKSGHDTVSWYQQALGQGPQFIFQYYEEEERQRGNFPDRFSGHQFPNYSSELNVNALLLGDSALYLCASSLLGASSSYNEQFFGPGTRLTVL.

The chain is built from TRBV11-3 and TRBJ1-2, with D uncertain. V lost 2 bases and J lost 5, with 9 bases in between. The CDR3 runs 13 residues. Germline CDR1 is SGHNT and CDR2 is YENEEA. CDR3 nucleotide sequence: TGTGCCAGCAGCTTAATGGGGAGGTATGGCTACACCTTC. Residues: CASSLMGRYGYTF. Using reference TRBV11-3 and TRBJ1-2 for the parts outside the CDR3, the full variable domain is EAGVVQSPRYKIIEKKQPVAFWCNPISGHNTLYWYLQNLGQGPELLIRYENEEAVDDSQLPKDRFSAERLKGVDSTLKIQPAELGDSAVYLCASSLMGRYGYTFGSGTRLTVV.

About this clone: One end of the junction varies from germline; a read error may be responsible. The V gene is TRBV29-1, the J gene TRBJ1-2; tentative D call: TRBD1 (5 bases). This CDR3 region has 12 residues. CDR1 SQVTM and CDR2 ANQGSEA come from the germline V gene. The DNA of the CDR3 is TGCAGCGTTGGGTCCGGGGGGGAAGGGTCGGCCTTC. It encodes CSVGSGGEGSAF.

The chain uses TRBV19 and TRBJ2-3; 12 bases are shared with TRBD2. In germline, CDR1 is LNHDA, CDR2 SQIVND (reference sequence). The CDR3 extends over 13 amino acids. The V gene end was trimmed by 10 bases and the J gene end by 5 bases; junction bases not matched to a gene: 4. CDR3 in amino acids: CATSSGRGDTQYF. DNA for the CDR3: TGTGCCACCTCTAGCGGGAGGGGAGATACGCAGTATTTT.

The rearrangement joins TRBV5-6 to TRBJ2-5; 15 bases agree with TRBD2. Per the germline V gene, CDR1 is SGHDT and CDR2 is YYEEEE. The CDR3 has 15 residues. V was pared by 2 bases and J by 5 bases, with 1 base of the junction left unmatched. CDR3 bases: TGTGCCAGCAGCTTTGGACTAGCGGGAGGGGAGACCCAGTACTTC. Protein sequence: CASSFGLAGGETQYF.

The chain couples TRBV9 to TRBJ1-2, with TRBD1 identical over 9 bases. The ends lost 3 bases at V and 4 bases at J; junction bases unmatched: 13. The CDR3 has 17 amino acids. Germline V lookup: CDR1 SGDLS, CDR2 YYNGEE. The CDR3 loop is CASSALRTGDGGYGYTF. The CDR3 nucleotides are TGTGCCAGCAGCGCGCTTAGGACAGGGGATGGGGGCTATGGCTACACCTTC.

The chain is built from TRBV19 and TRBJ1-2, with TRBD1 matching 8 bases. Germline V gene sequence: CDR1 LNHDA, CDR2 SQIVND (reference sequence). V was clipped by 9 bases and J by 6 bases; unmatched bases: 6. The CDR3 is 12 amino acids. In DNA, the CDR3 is TGTGCCAGCTGGACAGGGTCTAATGGCTACACCTTC. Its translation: CASWTGSNGYTF.

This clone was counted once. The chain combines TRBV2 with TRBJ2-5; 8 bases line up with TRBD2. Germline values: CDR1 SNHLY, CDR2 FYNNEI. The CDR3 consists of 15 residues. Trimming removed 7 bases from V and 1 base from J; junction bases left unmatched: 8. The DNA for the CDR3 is TGTGCCAGCAACGACCGGGAGGGGAGCCAAGAGACCCAGTACTTC. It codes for CASNDREGSQETQYF.

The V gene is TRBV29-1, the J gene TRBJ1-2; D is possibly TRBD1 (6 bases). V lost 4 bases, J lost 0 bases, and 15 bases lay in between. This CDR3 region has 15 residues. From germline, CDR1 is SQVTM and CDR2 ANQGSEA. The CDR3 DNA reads TGCAGCGTTGGTTCAGGGGCCTCAGCTAACTATGGCTACACCTTC. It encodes CSVGSGASANYGYTF.

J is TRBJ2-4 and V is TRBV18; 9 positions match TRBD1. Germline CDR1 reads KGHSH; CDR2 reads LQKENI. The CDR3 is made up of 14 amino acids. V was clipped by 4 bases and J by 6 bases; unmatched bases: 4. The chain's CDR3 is CASSQPGQGNIQYF. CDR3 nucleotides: TGTGCCAGCTCACAACCGGGACAGGGAAACATTCAGTACTTC. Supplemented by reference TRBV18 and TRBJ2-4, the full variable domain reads NAGVMQNPRHLVRRRGQEARLRCSPMKGHSHVYWYRQLPEEGLKFMVYLQKENIIDESGMPKERFSAEFPKEGPSILRIQQVVRGDSAAYFCASSQPGQGNIQYFGAGTRLSVL.

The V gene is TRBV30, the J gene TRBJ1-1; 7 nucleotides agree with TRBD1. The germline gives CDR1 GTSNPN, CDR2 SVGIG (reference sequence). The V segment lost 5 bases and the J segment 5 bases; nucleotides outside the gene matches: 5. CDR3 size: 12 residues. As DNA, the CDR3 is TGTGCCTGGCAGGGGGTCGGGACTGAAGCTTTCTTT. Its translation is CAWQGVGTEAFF.

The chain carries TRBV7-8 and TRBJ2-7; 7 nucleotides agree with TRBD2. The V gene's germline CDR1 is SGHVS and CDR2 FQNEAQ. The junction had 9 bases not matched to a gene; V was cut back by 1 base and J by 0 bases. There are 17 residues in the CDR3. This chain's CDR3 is CASSLVGGRTSSYEQYF. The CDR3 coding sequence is TGTGCCAGCAGCTTAGTCGGGGGGAGGACTAGCTCCTACGAGCAGTACTTC.

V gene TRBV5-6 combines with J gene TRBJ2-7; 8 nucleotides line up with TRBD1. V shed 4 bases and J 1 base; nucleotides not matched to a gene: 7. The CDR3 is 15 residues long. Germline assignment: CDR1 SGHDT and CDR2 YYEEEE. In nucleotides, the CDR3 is TGTGCCAGCAGCCCCGCCGGGACAGGTTCCTACGAGCAGTACTTC. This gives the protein CASSPAGTGSYEQYF.

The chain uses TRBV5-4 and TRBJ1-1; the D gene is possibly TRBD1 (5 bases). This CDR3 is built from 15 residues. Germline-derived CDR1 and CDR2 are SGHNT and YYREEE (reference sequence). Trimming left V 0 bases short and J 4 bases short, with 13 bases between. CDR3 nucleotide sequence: TGTGCCAGCAGCTTGGCCGCGGACACCTTCACTGAAGCTTTCTTT. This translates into CASSLAADTFTEAFF.

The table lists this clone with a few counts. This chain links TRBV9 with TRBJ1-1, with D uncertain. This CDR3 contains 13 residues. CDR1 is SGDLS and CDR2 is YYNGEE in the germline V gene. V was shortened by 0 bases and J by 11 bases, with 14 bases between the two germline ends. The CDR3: CASSVANDGEAFF. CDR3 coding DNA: TGTGCCAGCAGCGTAGCTAATGACGGGGAGGCTTTCTTT.